The sequence of this T cell receptor beta chain was determined in a study of OX40 agonist ivuxolimab in advanced cancers. Study at large: Head and neck, renal cell, melanoma or hepatocellular carcinoma were the cancers that dose-escalation patients had. Study results and limitations: Expanded peripheral T cells had an undetermined antigen specificity. With doses of 0.1 to 3.0 mg/kg, CD4+ and CD8+ blood T cells had undergone clonal expansion by week 6. CD4+ T cells averaged fewer expanded clones than CD8+ T cells.

CDR1 and CDR2 from the germline V gene are SEHNR and FQNEAQ (reference sequence). CDR3 length equals 15 residues. With respect to this clone: Its antigen is unidentified. One end of the junction fails to match germline, which may point to a read error.

Using immunoSEQ multiplex PCR, the repertoire was profiled, and TCRdb retains in-frame clones only, with some absent. The profile shows just under 65,000 clones, 75% to 90% of them singletons. This rearrangement joins TRBV7-9 to TRBJ2-7; no firm D call. The clonotype originates from an adult with an advanced solid tumor such as melanoma, head and neck, liver or kidney cancer. The material sequenced was CD4+ or CD8+ T cells sorted from blood, taken in a trial of the OX40 agonist ivuxolimab. The CDR3 DNA follows: TGTGCCAGCAGCCCCCCCCGACTGCCCTCCAACGAGCAGTACTTC. Protein sequence: CASSPPRLPSNEQYF.